Listed below are T cell receptor beta chains from one sample, sequenced in a study of technical replicates of blood from several donors. Profiling relied on immunoSEQ multiplex PCR, and the TCRdb table lists in-frame clones only, not all of them. There are about 66,000 clones in the sample; 70% to 90% occur only once, and under 6% lies in the top ten. The sequencing input was PBMCs. The receptors were gathered from a human donor in good health. Some clones in this sample may be carry-over from other donors' samples. CDR3s include the opening cysteine and the closing phenylalanine or tryptophan. Each record gives: J gene, clone size, D gene, V gene, CDR3 DNA, CDR3 protein. D genes are given only for firm matches. Rows may omit the clone size; those that give it use once, few, many or a size class.

J gene: TRBJ1-1
clone size: -
D gene: -
V gene: TRBV7-9
CDR3 DNA: TGTGCCAGCAGCTTCGGGGGGCCTACTGAAGCTTTCTTT
CDR3 protein: CASSFGGPTEAFF

J gene: TRBJ2-7
clone size: -
D gene: TRBD1
V gene: TRBV27
CDR3 DNA: TGTGCCAGCAGTTTATTCCCCTCCGGGACAGGAACCTACGAGCAGTACTTC
CDR3 protein: CASSLFPSGTGTYEQYF

J gene: TRBJ1-1
clone size: few
D gene: -
V gene: TRBV5-1
CDR3 DNA: TGCGCCAGCAGCCGATGGGCAGGGGAAGGCACTGAAGCTTTCTTT
CDR3 protein: CASSRWAGEGTEAFF

J gene: TRBJ2-3
clone size: -
D gene: TRBD1
V gene: TRBV27
CDR3 DNA: TGTGCCAGCAGTTTACCCGGACAGGCTTCTAGCACAGATACGCAGTATTTT
CDR3 protein: CASSLPGQASSTDTQYF

J gene: TRBJ2-1
clone size: few
D gene: TRBD1
V gene: TRBV6-6
CDR3 DNA: TGTGCCAGCACCGGGACAGGGCACAATGAGCAGTTCTTC
CDR3 protein: CASTGTGHNEQFF

J gene: TRBJ1-4
clone size: -
D gene: TRBD1
V gene: TRBV5-1
CDR3 DNA: TGCGCCAGCAGCTTGTTTGGGACAGGGGAAGGAGAAAAACTGTTTTTT
CDR3 protein: CASSLFGTGEGEKLFF

J gene: TRBJ1-2
clone size: -
D gene: TRBD1
V gene: TRBV5-4
CDR3 DNA: TGTGCCAGCAGCTTGGGGCTCGGACAGGAATTCTATGGCTACACCTTC
CDR3 protein: CASSLGLGQEFYGYTF

J gene: TRBJ1-2
clone size: -
D gene: TRBD1
V gene: TRBV5-8
CDR3 DNA: TGTGCCAGCAGCACCAGGACAGGAAACTATGGCTACACCTTC
CDR3 protein: CASSTRTGNYGYTF

J gene: TRBJ2-3
clone size: -
D gene: -
V gene: TRBV25-1
CDR3 DNA: TGTGCCAGCAGTGCATCGGCAGGCAGAGCAGATACGCAGTATTTT
CDR3 protein: CASSASAGRADTQYF

J gene: TRBJ1-3
clone size: few
D gene: -
V gene: TRBV18
CDR3 DNA: TGTGCCAGCTCACCCGCAACGAGCCGAAACACCATATATTTT
CDR3 protein: CASSPATSRNTIYF

J gene: TRBJ1-3
clone size: once
D gene: TRBD1
V gene: TRBV4-2
CDR3 DNA: TGTGCCAGCAGCCAACAGACAGGGTCGGGAAACACCATATATTTT
CDR3 protein: CASSQQTGSGNTIYF

J gene: TRBJ1-6
clone size: -
D gene: -
V gene: TRBV7-2
CDR3 DNA: TGTGCCAGCAGCTTATTACAGAATAATTCACCCCTCCACTTT
CDR3 protein: CASSLLQNNSPLHF

J gene: TRBJ2-5
clone size: -
D gene: -
V gene: TRBV4-1
CDR3 DNA: TGCGCCAGCAGCCAAGATGGGGCATCACTGGAGACCCAGTACTTC
CDR3 protein: CASSQDGASLETQYF

J gene: TRBJ2-7
clone size: -
D gene: -
V gene: TRBV5-1
CDR3 DNA: TGCGCCAGCAGGGACACGAACTACGAGCAGTACTTC
CDR3 protein: CASRDTNYEQYF

J gene: TRBJ2-7
clone size: -
D gene: TRBD2
V gene: TRBV18
CDR3 DNA: TGTGCCAGCTCACCGGGGTCGGGACTAGTTGACGAGCAGTACTTC
CDR3 protein: CASSPGSGLVDEQYF

J gene: TRBJ1-5
clone size: -
D gene: -
V gene: TRBV7-8
CDR3 DNA: TGTGCCAGCAGCCCCCTAGACACAGACTATAGCAATCAGCCCCAGCATTTT
CDR3 protein: CASSPLDTDYSNQPQHF

J gene: TRBJ1-2
clone size: once
D gene: -
V gene: TRBV6-5
CDR3 DNA: TGTGCCAGCAGTTACCTGGGTGCGGGTGGCTACACCTTC
CDR3 protein: CASSYLGAGGYTF

J gene: TRBJ2-7
clone size: -
D gene: TRBD1
V gene: TRBV9
CDR3 DNA: TGTGCCAGCATTTCGTGCGACAGGGGTCGTGAGCAGTACTTC
CDR3 protein: CASISCDRGREQYF

J gene: TRBJ1-2
clone size: few
D gene: -
V gene: TRBV4-3
CDR3 DNA: TGCGCCAGCAGCCAGGGACAAAACTATGGCTACACCTTC
CDR3 protein: CASSQGQNYGYTF

J gene: TRBJ2-7
clone size: -
D gene: -
V gene: TRBV18
CDR3 DNA: TGTGCCAGCTCACCACGAGGGACTGAGTCCTACGAGCAGTACTTC
CDR3 protein: CASSPRGTESYEQYF

J gene: TRBJ2-7
clone size: -
D gene: TRBD2
V gene: TRBV6-1
CDR3 DNA: TGTGCCAGCAGACCGGGAGGCAGCGGGAGGGACGAGCAGTACTTC
CDR3 protein: CASRPGGSGRDEQYF

J gene: TRBJ1-6
clone size: -
D gene: TRBD1
V gene: TRBV5-1
CDR3 DNA: TGCGCCAGCAGCCCGGGACAGGGCAGGGGACAGTCACCCCTCCACTTT
CDR3 protein: CASSPGQGRGQSPLHF

J gene: TRBJ2-7
clone size: -
D gene: -
V gene: TRBV13
CDR3 DNA: TGTGCCAGCAGCTTAGGAATTTCGAGGTACGAGCAGTACTTC
CDR3 protein: CASSLGISRYEQYF

J gene: TRBJ2-7
clone size: -
D gene: -
V gene: TRBV7-2
CDR3 DNA: TGTGCCAGCAGCAATAACAGGGTCTCCGAGCAGTACTTC
CDR3 protein: CASSNNRVSEQYF

J gene: TRBJ1-6
clone size: -
D gene: -
V gene: TRBV19
CDR3 DNA: TGTGCCAGTAGTATTGGAGGACTGGAGAATTCACCCCTCCACTTT
CDR3 protein: CASSIGGLENSPLHF

J gene: TRBJ2-5
clone size: -
D gene: TRBD1
V gene: TRBV9
CDR3 DNA: TGTGCCAGCAGCGTCTCTAGGGGGCGAGAGACCCAGTACTTC
CDR3 protein: CASSVSRGRETQYF

J gene: TRBJ2-1
clone size: once
D gene: TRBD2
V gene: TRBV9
CDR3 DNA: TGTGCCAGCAGCGCCAATGGAGCGGGGGTCAATGAGCAGTTCTTC
CDR3 protein: CASSANGAGVNEQFF

J gene: TRBJ2-2
clone size: -
D gene: TRBD2
V gene: TRBV7-2
CDR3 DNA: TGTGCCAGCAGCCGTATGCTAGCGGGGGGCATCACCGGGGAGCTGTTTTTT
CDR3 protein: CASSRMLAGGITGELFF

J gene: TRBJ2-7
clone size: -
D gene: -
V gene: TRBV7-2
CDR3 DNA: TGTGCCAGCAGCTTAAGCGAGAATTCTATCTTC
CDR3 protein: CASSLSENSIF

J gene: TRBJ2-2
clone size: -
D gene: TRBD2
V gene: TRBV7-9
CDR3 DNA: TGTGCCAGCAGCTATCTAGCGGCCACCGGGGAGCTGTTTTTT
CDR3 protein: CASSYLAATGELFF

J gene: TRBJ2-1
clone size: -
D gene: TRBD2
V gene: TRBV6-5
CDR3 DNA: TGTGCCAGCGGGACTAGCGGGAGAGGAGAGCAGTTCTTC
CDR3 protein: CASGTSGRGEQFF

J gene: TRBJ1-4
clone size: -
D gene: -
V gene: TRBV5-1
CDR3 DNA: TGCGCCAGCAGCTTCCGGGCCCCGGGGGAAAAACTGTTTTTT
CDR3 protein: CASSFRAPGEKLFF

J gene: TRBJ2-7
clone size: -
D gene: TRBD2
V gene: TRBV7-8
CDR3 DNA: TGTGCCAGCAGCTCTCTGATAGCGGGCAGCTACGAGCAGTACTTC
CDR3 protein: CASSSLIAGSYEQYF

J gene: TRBJ2-7
clone size: -
D gene: TRBD2
V gene: TRBV7-9
CDR3 DNA: TGTGCCAGCAGCTTTGACGGGACTAGCGGGGCGATCTCCTACGAGCAGTACTTC
CDR3 protein: CASSFDGTSGAISYEQYF

J gene: TRBJ2-7
clone size: -
D gene: -
V gene: TRBV7-2
CDR3 DNA: TGTGCCAGCAGCTTAGGGTACCAGGGGACCTACGAGCAGTACTTC
CDR3 protein: CASSLGYQGTYEQYF

J gene: TRBJ2-5
clone size: once
D gene: -
V gene: TRBV6-5
CDR3 DNA: TGTGCCAGCAGTTACGATCGGTTTGGGACCCAGTACTTC
CDR3 protein: CASSYDRFGTQYF

J gene: TRBJ1-3
clone size: -
D gene: -
V gene: TRBV2
CDR3 DNA: TGTGCCAGCAGATACGACGGGGGAAACACCATATATTTT
CDR3 protein: CASRYDGGNTIYF

J gene: TRBJ2-1
clone size: -
D gene: TRBD2
V gene: TRBV9
CDR3 DNA: TGTGCCAGCAGCGCAGAGATCGGACTAGCGGCCTACAATGAGCAGTTCTTC
CDR3 protein: CASSAEIGLAAYNEQFF

J gene: TRBJ2-1
clone size: once
D gene: TRBD2
V gene: TRBV2
CDR3 DNA: TGTGCCAGCAGTCTCCGGTTAGCGGGGGGGAATGAGCAGTTCTTC
CDR3 protein: CASSLRLAGGNEQFF

J gene: TRBJ2-2
clone size: -
D gene: -
V gene: TRBV5-1
CDR3 DNA: TGCGCCAGCAGCCAGCAGGGTAGCGGGGAGCTGTTTTTT
CDR3 protein: CASSQQGSGELFF

J gene: TRBJ2-1
clone size: few
D gene: TRBD2
V gene: TRBV7-3
CDR3 DNA: TGTGCCAGCAGCATCCTATCGGGAGGGCCGGGTGAGCAGTTCTTC
CDR3 protein: CASSILSGGPGEQFF

J gene: TRBJ2-1
clone size: -
D gene: TRBD2
V gene: TRBV30
CDR3 DNA: TGTGCCCCTGCCTCGAGGGGAGGGGTGGATGAGCAGTTCTTC
CDR3 protein: CAPASRGGVDEQFF

J gene: TRBJ2-7
clone size: -
D gene: TRBD2
V gene: TRBV11-2
CDR3 DNA: TGTGCCAGCAGCCACACTAGCGGATACGAGCAGTACTTC
CDR3 protein: CASSHTSGYEQYF

J gene: TRBJ2-7
clone size: -
D gene: TRBD2
V gene: TRBV29-1
CDR3 DNA: TGCAGCGTTGAGACTAGCGGGGGGAGCTACGAGCAGTACTTC
CDR3 protein: CSVETSGGSYEQYF

J gene: TRBJ2-7
clone size: -
D gene: TRBD2
V gene: TRBV7-9
CDR3 DNA: TGTGCCAGCAGCAAGCGGGGGGGCAAAGAATCCTACGAGCAGTACTTC
CDR3 protein: CASSKRGGKESYEQYF

J gene: TRBJ2-3
clone size: -
D gene: -
V gene: TRBV5-1
CDR3 DNA: TGCGCCAGCAGTTCCCGCGGGGATACGCAGTATTTT
CDR3 protein: CASSSRGDTQYF

J gene: TRBJ2-5
clone size: -
D gene: -
V gene: TRBV5-6
CDR3 DNA: TGTGCCAGCAGCTTGGGCAGGGCGGAGACCCAGTACTTC
CDR3 protein: CASSLGRAETQYF

J gene: TRBJ2-7
clone size: -
D gene: TRBD1
V gene: TRBV19
CDR3 DNA: TGTGCCAGTAAAACCGGGACAGGGACCTACGAGCAGTACTTC
CDR3 protein: CASKTGTGTYEQYF

J gene: TRBJ1-6
clone size: -
D gene: -
V gene: TRBV10-1
CDR3 DNA: TGCGCCAGCAGTGAGGCTCGGGGGGGAGGTCATCTCCTCTTCTCCTATAATTCACCCCTCCACTTT
CDR3 protein: CASSEARGGGHLLFSYNSPLHF

J gene: TRBJ1-1
clone size: few
D gene: -
V gene: TRBV30
CDR3 DNA: TGTGCCTGGAGCCGGACACGGCCGAACACTGAAGCTTTCTTT
CDR3 protein: CAWSRTRPNTEAFF

J gene: TRBJ2-6
clone size: -
D gene: TRBD2
V gene: TRBV19
CDR3 DNA: TGTGCCAGTAGTTGGGGACTAGCGGGCTCTGGGGCCAACGTCCTGACTTTC
CDR3 protein: CASSWGLAGSGANVLTF

J gene: TRBJ1-2
clone size: -
D gene: TRBD1
V gene: TRBV29-1
CDR3 DNA: TGCAGCGGAGGACCAGGGGGGTTTGATGGCTACACCTTC
CDR3 protein: CSGGPGGFDGYTF

J gene: TRBJ1-4
clone size: -
D gene: -
V gene: TRBV6-5
CDR3 DNA: TGTGCCAGCAGTTACTCGAATTCGGCGGATGAAAAACTGTTTTTT
CDR3 protein: CASSYSNSADEKLFF

J gene: TRBJ2-3
clone size: few
D gene: TRBD2
V gene: TRBV18
CDR3 DNA: TGTGCCAGCTCACCAATGGGCGGGGGGACCACAGATACGCAGTATTTT
CDR3 protein: CASSPMGGGTTDTQYF

J gene: TRBJ1-2
clone size: -
D gene: -
V gene: TRBV30
CDR3 DNA: TGTGCCTGCCTGCGGGGCGGTAACTATGGCTACACCTTC
CDR3 protein: CACLRGGNYGYTF

J gene: TRBJ2-3
clone size: few
D gene: -
V gene: TRBV7-2
CDR3 DNA: TGTGCCAGCAGCCAGGCATCCCCGAGGGGGAATACGCAGTATTTT
CDR3 protein: CASSQASPRGNTQYF

J gene: TRBJ2-7
clone size: -
D gene: TRBD1
V gene: TRBV10-3
CDR3 DNA: TGTGCCATCAGAGGGACAGGGGTACCCTACGAGCAGTACTTC
CDR3 protein: CAIRGTGVPYEQYF

J gene: TRBJ2-7
clone size: -
D gene: TRBD2
V gene: TRBV7-2
CDR3 DNA: TGTGCCAGCAGCGGACTAGCGGGATTAGGCGAGCAGTACTTC
CDR3 protein: CASSGLAGLGEQYF

J gene: TRBJ1-2
clone size: -
D gene: TRBD1
V gene: TRBV27
CDR3 DNA: TGTGCCAGCAGCGGGACAGGGCTCCCCTATGGCTACACCTTC
CDR3 protein: CASSGTGLPYGYTF